The clone carrying this T cell receptor beta chain was seen more than once but under ten times. As yet, its antigen is unknown. The entry originates in a study of beta chain features in type 1 diabetes. Across the whole study: Over all samples combined, fewer than 140,000,000 sorted cells were examined. Whole-study results and caveats: Overrepresentation of cells with high TCR expression could result from cDNA sequencing. The study found moderately but significantly shorter TCRB CDR3s in all four CD4+ subsets of Type 1 diabetes patients.

Reverse transcribing all isolated RNA meant expressed TCRB transcripts were sequenced. Assay used: immunoSEQ multiplex PCR; TCRdb lists only in-frame clones, some missing. The sample includes 550,000 to 850,000 clones, 13% seen only once; the top ten take less than 0.025%. Per germline, CDR1 SGHTA and CDR2 FQGNSA. V was pared by 8 bases and J by 3 bases, with 11 bases between. The CDR3 covers 13 residues. Sorted CD4+ subsets: naive, central memory, regulatory, stem cell-like memory (CD45RO/CCR7/CD25/CD127/CD95/CD27 panel). Sorting gave populations that all exceeded 98% purity. This clonotype was sampled from a man between 18 and 35 years old with type 1 diabetes. Specimen: naive CD4+ T cells from blood. The chain has TRBV7-2 and TRBJ1-5; D is uncertain. The DNA for the CDR3 is TGTGCCAGCCGAAGGGCGCCCAATCAGCCCCAGCATTTT. Translated, it gives CASRRAPNQPQHF.